The clone carrying this TCR beta chain occurred a few times. The antigen is not known. Germline loops: CDR1 LGHNA, CDR2 YNFKEQ. The ends lost 5 bases at V and 3 bases at J; junction bases unmatched: 10. There are 16 residues in the CDR3. The data belong to a study of identical twins. The study's findings and limits: Beta out-of-frame twin sharing showed a weaker excess.

MiXCR, applied by TCRdb to the 5' RACE reads, yields one record per CDR3 protein. Seen here are nearly 900,000 distinct CDR3 sequences, over 9% observed once, and the top ten hold around 1.6%. This sample also belongs to another study, concerning yellow fever vaccine responses in identical twins.

The gene calls are TRBV4-2 and TRBJ2-3, with 8 bases lining up with TRBD1. Sequencing used PBMCs. The TCR originated in a woman younger than 35 in good health. The CDR3 DNA sequence: TGTGCCAGCAGCAGAACTCGGACAGGGTCAACAGATACGCAGTATTTT. This sequence encodes CASSRTRTGSTDTQYF.